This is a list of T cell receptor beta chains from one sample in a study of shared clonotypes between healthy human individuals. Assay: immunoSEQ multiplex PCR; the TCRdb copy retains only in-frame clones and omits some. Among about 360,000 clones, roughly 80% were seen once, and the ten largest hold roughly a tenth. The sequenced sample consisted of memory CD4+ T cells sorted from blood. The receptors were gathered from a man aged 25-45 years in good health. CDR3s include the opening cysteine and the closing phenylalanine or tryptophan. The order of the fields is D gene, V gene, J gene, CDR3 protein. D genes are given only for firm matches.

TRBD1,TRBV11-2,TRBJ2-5,CASSIAGTGERFGTQYF
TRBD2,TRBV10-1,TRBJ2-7,CASSESTSGFHEQYF
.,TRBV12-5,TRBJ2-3,CASGLDRGTSSTDTQYF
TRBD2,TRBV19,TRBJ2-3,CASILAGLAPDTQYF
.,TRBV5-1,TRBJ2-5,CASSLGGTGGETQYF
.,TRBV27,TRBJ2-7,CASSPLGQNLYEQYF
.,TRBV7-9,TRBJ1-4,CASSFTASGEKLFF
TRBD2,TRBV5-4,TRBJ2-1,CASSWGLADNNEQFF
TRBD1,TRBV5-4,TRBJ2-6,CASSLAGTGTLSGANVLTF
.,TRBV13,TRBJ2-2,CASSSLQGRNTGELFF
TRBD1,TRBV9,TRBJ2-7,CASSVGAGGRSYEQYF
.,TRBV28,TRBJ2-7,CASSYYDSYEQYF
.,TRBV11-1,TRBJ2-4,CASSLASQLAKNIQYF
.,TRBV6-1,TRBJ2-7,CASSGRAGAGYEQYF
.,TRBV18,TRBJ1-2,CASSPAQGNPFNGYTF
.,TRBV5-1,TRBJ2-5,CASSFPGRETQYF
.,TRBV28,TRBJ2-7,CASSSSNVGVYEQYF
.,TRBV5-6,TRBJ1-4,CASSWTKLANEKLFF
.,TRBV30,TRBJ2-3,CAWSADREGTDTQYF
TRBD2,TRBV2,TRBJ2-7,CASSQWTSGSREQYF
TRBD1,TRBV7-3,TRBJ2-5,CASSRQGQETQYF
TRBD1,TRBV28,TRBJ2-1,CASSLVGQGSYNEQFF
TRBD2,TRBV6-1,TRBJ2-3,CASSGLASTQYF
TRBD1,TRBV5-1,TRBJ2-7,CASSPDRGASSSYEQYF
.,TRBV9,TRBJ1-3,CASSVQSSENTIYF
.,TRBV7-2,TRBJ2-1,CASSLYRYNEQFF
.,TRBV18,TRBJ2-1,CASSRSAGYNEQFF
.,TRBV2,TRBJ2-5,CASSGRDNQETQYF
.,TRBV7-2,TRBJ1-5,CASSSWGSSNQPQHF
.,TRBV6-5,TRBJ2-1,CASSPWGNSANGQFF
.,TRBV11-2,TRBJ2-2,CASSLVYTGELFF
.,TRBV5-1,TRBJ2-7,CASSLYPHYEQYF
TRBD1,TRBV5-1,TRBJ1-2,CASSSTGGNYGYTF
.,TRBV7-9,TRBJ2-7,CASSYTQGSEQYF
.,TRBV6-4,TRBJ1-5,CASSRMWGYSNQPQHF
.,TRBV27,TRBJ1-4,CASSPGQYGVGEKLFF
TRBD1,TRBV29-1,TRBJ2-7,CSVEAGTGVAEQYF
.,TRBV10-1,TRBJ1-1,CASSDGLTNTEAFF
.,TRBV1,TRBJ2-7,CTSSQVSAGGYF
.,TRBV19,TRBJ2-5,CASTGRGETQYF
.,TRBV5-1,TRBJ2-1,CASSLEGTNEQFF
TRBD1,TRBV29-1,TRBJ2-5,CSVDQGAEETQYF
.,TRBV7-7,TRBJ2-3,CASSLELRDTQYF
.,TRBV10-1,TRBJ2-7,CASSEGRDSYEQYF
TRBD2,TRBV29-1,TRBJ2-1,CSAPPWGLAGRGEQFF
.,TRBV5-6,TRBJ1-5,CASSLSGAAQPQHF
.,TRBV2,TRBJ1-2,CASSELRGYGYTF
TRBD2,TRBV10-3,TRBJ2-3,CAISEAAGLAETSTDTQYF
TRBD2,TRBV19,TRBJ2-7,CASRSYGTSGYEQYF
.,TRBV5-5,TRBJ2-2,CASSPGTQNTGELFF
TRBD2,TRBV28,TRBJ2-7,CASSLPSGRIYEQYF
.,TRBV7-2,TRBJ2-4,CASSPGIKNIQYF
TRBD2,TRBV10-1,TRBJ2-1,CASSELAGGNEQFF
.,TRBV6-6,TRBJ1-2,CASRQRITYGYTF
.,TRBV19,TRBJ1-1,CASSITGNPNTEAFF